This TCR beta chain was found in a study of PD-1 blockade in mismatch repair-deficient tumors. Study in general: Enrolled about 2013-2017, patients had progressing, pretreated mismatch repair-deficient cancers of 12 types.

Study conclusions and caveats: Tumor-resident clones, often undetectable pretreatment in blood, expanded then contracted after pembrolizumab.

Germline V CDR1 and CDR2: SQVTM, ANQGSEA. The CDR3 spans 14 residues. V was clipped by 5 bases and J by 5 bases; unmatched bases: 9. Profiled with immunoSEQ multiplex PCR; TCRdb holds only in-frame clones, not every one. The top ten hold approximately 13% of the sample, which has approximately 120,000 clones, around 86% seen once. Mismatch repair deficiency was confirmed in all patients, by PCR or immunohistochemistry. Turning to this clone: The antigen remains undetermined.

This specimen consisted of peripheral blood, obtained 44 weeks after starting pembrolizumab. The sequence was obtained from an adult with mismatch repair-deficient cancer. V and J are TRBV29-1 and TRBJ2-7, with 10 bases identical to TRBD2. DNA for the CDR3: TGCAGCGTTAAGACCGGGACTAGCGTCGACGAGCAGTACTTC. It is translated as CSVKTGTSVDEQYF.